Below, 14 T cell receptor beta chains from the same sample are listed, as sequenced in a study of T cells in Graves' hyperthyroidism and ophthalmopathy. TCR beta CDR3 sequences were amplified from RNA transcripts. First-round RT-PCR of the TCR CDR3 relied on the HTBI primer set. From the multiplex PCR reads, TCRdb called clonotypes with MiXCR, one entry per CDR3 protein. Of over 500,000 distinct CDR3 sequences listed, around 15% are singletons. Sequenced: blood. Receptor source: a woman aged 40-49 years with Graves' hyperthyroidism.

This clonotype was seen ten or more times. This chain links TRBV6-9 with TRBJ2-1; D possibly corresponds to TRBD1 (6 bases). The V gene lost 4 bases and the J gene lost 5 bases, with 15 bases spanning the gap. From germline, CDR1 is MNHGY and CDR2 SVAAGI. The CDR3 consists of 15 residues. The CDR3 sequence: CASSCPGTSDNEQFF. The CDR3 bases are TGTGCCAGCAGTTGCCCCGGGACATCCGACAATGAGCAGTTCTTC.

The CDR3 DNA follows: TGTGCCAGCAGCCAGCTCACTGAAGCTTTCTTT. Amino acids: CASSQLTEAFF. The V and J genes are TRBV2 and TRBJ1-1; no clear D gene. This CDR3 is built from 11 residues. Trimming pared 6 bases from V and 4 bases from J, leaving 6 bases between. The germline gives CDR1 SNHLY, CDR2 FYNNEI.

This clonotype was detected only a few times. This rearrangement joins TRBV4-1 to TRBJ1-6; the match to TRBD1 covers 7 bases. J was trimmed by 9 bases and V by 1 base; bases with no gene match: 9. The CDR3 is 16 residues long. Germline V gene lookup returns CDR1 MGHRA and CDR2 YSYEKL. This CDR3 reads CASSQAISQGGSPLHF. CDR3 in DNA: TGCGCCAGCAGCCAAGCGATCTCCCAGGGGGGTTCACCCCTCCACTTT.

This clonotype was counted at least ten times. The chain uses TRBV5-1 and TRBJ2-1, with D perhaps TRBD1 or TRBD2 (5 bases each). CDR1 is SGHRS and CDR2 is YFSETQ in the germline V gene. Trimming took off 0 bases at V and 1 base at J, with 11 bases between the two ends. This CDR3 is built from 16 residues. In DNA, the CDR3 is TGCGCCAGCAGCTTGGCCTGGGGGAGTTCCTACAATGAGCAGTTCTTC. It is translated as CASSLAWGSSYNEQFF.

This clonotype was seen a few times. This rearrangement joins TRBV6-6 to TRBJ2-7; 8 bases map to TRBD2. Trimming took 7 bases from V and 4 from J; bases not matched to a gene: 12. Germline V lookup: CDR1 MNHNY, CDR2 SVGAGI (reference sequence). This CDR3 comprises 15 residues. The chain's CDR3 is CASTGRGQIGYEQYF. CDR3 in DNA: TGTGCCAGCACCGGGAGGGGCCAAATAGGGTACGAGCAGTACTTC.

This clonotype was seen ten or more times. The rearrangement joins TRBV5-8 to TRBJ1-2; D gene unclear. Trimming removed 0 bases from V and 4 bases from J, with 16 bases in between. There are 16 residues in the CDR3. CDR1 SGHTS and CDR2 YDEGEE come from the germline V gene. CDR3 nucleotide sequence: TGTGCCAGCAGCTTGGTTCAGTCGTTCAAACCCTATGGCTACACCTTC. Encoded protein: CASSLVQSFKPYGYTF.

This clonotype was seen many times. The rearrangement links TRBV28 to TRBJ1-5; D call uncertain. V lost 2 bases to trimming and J lost 7 bases, with 6 bases between them. CDR1 and CDR2 (germline): MDHEN, SYDVKM. The CDR3 is made up of 12 amino acids. The CDR3 sequence is CASSLAKQPQHF. The CDR3 nucleotides read TGTGCCAGCAGTTTAGCCAAACAGCCCCAGCATTTT.

This clonotype was seen at least ten times. CDR3 region: CASSFQGAGSPLHF. The CDR3 DNA is TGTGCCAGCAGTTTCCAGGGGGCGGGTTCACCCCTCCACTTT. V and J are TRBV27 and TRBJ1-6; TRBD1 agrees at 8 bases. The germline gives CDR1 MNHEY, CDR2 SMNVEV (reference sequence). The V gene end was trimmed by 3 bases and the J gene end by 9 bases; junction bases not matched to a gene: 4. The CDR3 runs to 14 residues.

J is TRBJ2-2 and V is TRBV7-8; TRBD2 matches 11 bases. V was clipped by 3 bases and J by 0 bases; unmatched bases: 3. CDR1 is SGHVS, CDR2 FQNEAQ, per germline. This CDR3 region has 17 residues. CDR3 amino acids: CASSLPLAGANTGELFF. The CDR3 bases are TGTGCCAGCAGCTTGCCACTAGCGGGGGCGAACACCGGGGAGCTGTTTTTT.

This clonotype was detected ten times or more. J is TRBJ2-3 and V is TRBV11-3; 9 bases are a match to TRBD1. The germline gives CDR1 SGHNT, CDR2 YENEEA. This CDR3 region has 15 residues. V was pared by 5 bases and J by 4 bases, with 7 bases of the junction left unmatched. The CDR3 is CASSTGQGGADTQYF. The CDR3 bases are TGTGCCAGCAGCACGGGACAGGGAGGCGCAGATACGCAGTATTTT.

This clonotype was seen ten or more times. The gene calls are TRBV2 and TRBJ2-2; TRBD1 matches at 7 bases. CDR3 size: 14 residues. V was clipped by 4 bases and J by 8 bases; unmatched bases: 7. Germline V gene sequence: CDR1 SNHLY, CDR2 FYNNEI. CDR3 sequence: CASSVEGAIGELFF. In nucleotides, the CDR3 is TGTGCCAGCAGTGTTGAGGGGGCTATTGGGGAGCTGTTTTTT.

This clonotype appeared many times. The chain recombines TRBV15 with TRBJ2-7; weak D call: TRBD2 (6 bases). The V and J ends lost 3 bases and 0 bases respectively, with 9 bases between them. The length of the CDR3 is 14 residues. CDR1 and CDR2 from the germline V gene are LNHNV and YYDKDF (reference sequence). As DNA, the CDR3 is TGTGCCACCAGCAGGGCGGGAAGCTCCTACGAGCAGTACTTC. Its translation: CATSRAGSSYEQYF.

There are many counts of this clonotype. The rearrangement links TRBV6-1 to TRBJ1-5; TRBD1 agrees at 10 bases. V dropped 5 bases and J dropped 4; count of bases not matched to a gene: 5. Germline-derived CDR1 and CDR2 are MNHNS and SASEGT. The CDR3 consists of 15 residues. This chain's CDR3 is CASSNPGQGNQPQHF. Written as DNA, the CDR3 is TGTGCCAGCAGTAATCCGGGACAGGGGAATCAGCCCCAGCATTTT.

The sample holds many counts of this clonotype. The J gene is TRBJ2-2, the V gene TRBV5-5, with D maybe TRBD2 (5 bases). The CDR3 is made up of 16 amino acids. The ends were cut back, 0 bases at V and 5 bases at J, with 14 bases in the middle. Germline values: CDR1 SGHKS, CDR2 YYEKEE (reference sequence). In DNA, the CDR3 is TGTGCCAGCAGCTTGGCCGACGGGGTTATGACCGGGGAGCTGTTTTTT. Translated: CASSLADGVMTGELFF.